Listed below are T cell receptor beta chains from one sample, sequenced in a study of PD-1 blockade in classical Hodgkin lymphoma. Profiled with immunoSEQ multiplex PCR; TCRdb holds only in-frame clones, not every one. This sample has about 97,000 clones, with 65% to 85% found just once. The specimen was peripheral blood mononuclear cells (PBMCs), collected at baseline. The origin of the receptors is a human donor with classical Hodgkin lymphoma. Each CDR3 is given without its conserved first and last residue. The order of the fields is V gene, J gene, CDR3 protein.

v_call: TRBV28
j_call: TRBJ2-7
cdr3_aa: ASSLGGLGYEQY

v_call: TRBV5-1
j_call: TRBJ1-2
cdr3_aa: ASSSMTGGDGYT

v_call: TRBV27
j_call: TRBJ1-1
cdr3_aa: ASSPGGVGEAF

v_call: TRBV11-3
j_call: TRBJ2-7
cdr3_aa: ASSLGGLADGVKQY

v_call: TRBV14
j_call: TRBJ2-7
cdr3_aa: ASSLAGGPTNEQY

v_call: TRBV19
j_call: TRBJ2-1
cdr3_aa: ASSIALAGGWGNEQF

v_call: TRBV15
j_call: TRBJ2-1
cdr3_aa: ATSRVGGLYNEQF

v_call: TRBV13
j_call: TRBJ2-1
cdr3_aa: ASSAPGGNEQF

v_call: TRBV6-4
j_call: TRBJ2-1
cdr3_aa: ASSTLRGGYNEQF

v_call: TRBV7-2
j_call: TRBJ1-1
cdr3_aa: ASSRDRGDTEAF

v_call: TRBV2
j_call: TRBJ2-1
cdr3_aa: ASSRDFNEQF

v_call: TRBV6-5
j_call: TRBJ2-3
cdr3_aa: ASSYSPGADTQY

v_call: TRBV7-2
j_call: TRBJ2-7
cdr3_aa: ASSLGTSGNWQQY